The source of this T cell receptor beta chain is a study of spatial heterogeneity in lung cancer. Overall study: Alpha-chain sequences were consistently detected less often than beta-chain sequences.

TCRdb analysed the 5' RACE reads with MiXCR anew, one entry per CDR3 protein. In the table there are 30,000 to 45,000 distinct CDR3 sequences, roughly 6.5% of which are singletons. This clonotype was counted a few times. The V and J ends lost 3 bases and 1 base respectively, with 9 bases between them. Germline CDR1 and CDR2: SGHRS and YFSETQ. The CDR3 length is 14 residues. Sample time point: sample taken at primary tumor resection. The cohort: approximately 66 early-stage, untreated non-small cell lung cancer patients. Sequencing covered unsorted whole RNA taken from tumor, nontumor lung or frozen PBMC.

Specimen: PBMCs, collected at surgery. The sequence was collected from a female donor with early-stage non-small cell lung cancer. This chain joins TRBV5-1 and TRBJ2-3; maybe TRBD2 (6 bases). As DNA, the CDR3 is TGCGCCAGCAGCTCCTGGGGGGGCACAGATACGCAGTATTTT. Its protein product is CASSSWGGTDTQYF.